Listed below are T cell receptor beta chains from one sample, sequenced in a study of PD-1 blockade in classical Hodgkin lymphoma. Clones were read by immunoSEQ multiplex PCR, and TCRdb kept only the in-frame ones, dropping some. The sample holds about 94,000 clones, 75% to 90% seen once. The starting material was peripheral blood mononuclear cells (PBMCs), obtained before the second cycle of nivolumab. All receptors come from a human donor with classical Hodgkin lymphoma. Both conserved end residues are part of each CDR3. D genes are given only for firm matches. Size is omitted from some rows. Given values are once, few, many or a class for expanded clones.

d_call clone_size j_call v_call cdr3_aa cdr3_nt
. . TRBJ2-7 TRBV6-5 CASRSNRRGEQYF TGTGCCAGCAGATCCAATCGGAGGGGCGAGCAGTACTTC
. . TRBJ1-2 TRBV7-9 CASSPGGVYGYTF TGTGCCAGCAGCCCTGGCGGAGTCTATGGCTACACCTTC
. . TRBJ2-1 TRBV4-2 CASSQDLGVHSSYNEQFF TGTGCCAGCAGCCAAGATCTCGGCGTACACAGCTCCTACAATGAGCAGTTCTTC
. . TRBJ1-2 TRBV7-2 CASSLFSGLQGQTSYGYTF TGTGCCAGCAGCTTATTTTCGGGGTTGCAGGGGCAAACAAGCTATGGCTACACCTTC
. . TRBJ2-3 TRBV28 CASSLSLTGDTQYF TGTGCCAGCAGTTTATCCTTGACTGGAGATACGCAGTATTTT
. few TRBJ1-2 TRBV19 CASRRTENYGYTF TGTGCCAGTAGACGCACAGAAAACTATGGCTACACCTTC
TRBD1 . TRBJ2-3 TRBV6-6 CASREGASTDTQYF TGTGCCAGCAGAGAGGGGGCTAGCACAGATACGCAGTATTTT
. once TRBJ2-3 TRBV19 CASSIRGHPSTDTQYF TGTGCCAGTAGTATAAGGGGACATCCTAGCACAGATACGCAGTATTTT
. . TRBJ2-7 TRBV6-5 CASSYSQGGEQYF TGTGCCAGCAGTTACTCCCAGGGAGGCGAGCAGTACTTC
. . TRBJ2-7 TRBV5-1 CASSLISSYEQYF TGCGCCAGCAGCTTGATTAGCTCCTACGAGCAGTACTTC
TRBD1 . TRBJ2-7 TRBV9 CASSVETGDEQYF TGTGCCAGCAGCGTAGAGACAGGGGACGAGCAGTACTTC
TRBD2 . TRBJ2-3 TRBV4-2 CASSQESGGTYADTQYF TGTGCCAGCAGCCAAGAATCGGGAGGCACCTACGCAGATACGCAGTATTTT
. . TRBJ2-3 TRBV15 CATSGPLAWVTDTQYF TGTGCCACCAGCGGCCCTCTAGCGTGGGTCACAGATACGCAGTATTTT
. few TRBJ1-6 TRBV6-5 CASPSTRDNSPLHF TGTGCCAGCCCGAGCACAAGGGATAATTCACCCCTCCACTTT
. . TRBJ1-2 TRBV6-5 CASSSRNPSNYGYTF TGTGCCAGCAGCTCCCGGAATCCTTCTAACTATGGCTACACCTTC
. . TRBJ2-7 TRBV2 CASDPQGIAYEQYF TGTGCCAGCGACCCGCAGGGGATCGCCTACGAGCAGTACTTC
. . TRBJ2-1 TRBV9 CASSLGLGAEQFF TGTGCCAGCAGCTTGGGGTTGGGAGCTGAGCAGTTCTTC
. . TRBJ2-7 TRBV27 CASSLRQESYEQYF TGTGCCAGCAGTCTCCGACAGGAATCCTACGAGCAGTACTTC
. . TRBJ2-1 TRBV19 CASSPNRGNPTGNEQFF TGTGCCAGTAGTCCCAACCGCGGGAACCCAACCGGCAATGAGCAGTTCTTC
TRBD1 . TRBJ1-4 TRBV10-3 CAISESSGQVNEKLFF TGTGCCATCAGTGAGTCTTCCGGACAGGTTAATGAAAAACTGTTTTTT
. . TRBJ2-7 TRBV28 CASSAILVAHEQYF TGTGCCAGCAGTGCGATTTTGGTTGCCCACGAGCAGTACTTC
. . TRBJ2-1 TRBV6-5 CASSHSYNEQFF TGTGCCAGCAGTCACAGTTACAATGAGCAGTTCTTC
. . TRBJ2-7 TRBV10-2 CASRGGNSYEQYF TGCGCCAGCAGGGGGGGAAACTCCTACGAGCAGTACTTC
. . TRBJ1-1 TRBV7-8 CASSSMTRNTEAFF TGTGCCAGCAGCTCGATGACAAGGAACACTGAAGCTTTCTTT
TRBD1 once TRBJ2-2 TRBV30 CAWRDQRGFGTGFTGELFF TGTGCCTGGAGAGACCAACGGGGTTTCGGGACAGGGTTCACCGGGGAGCTGTTTTTT